The clone carrying this T cell receptor (beta chain) has only a few counts. Its target is unknown. This record comes from a study of CD8 T cells in ankylosing spondylitis. Notes on the study in general: As reported, disease-linked clones showed significant enrichment in matched ankylosing spondylitis synovial fluid. Characteristic of ankylosing spondylitis blood, it appeared, was a TCR beta motif comprising roughly eight highly homologous variants.

Germline loops: CDR1 SGHRS, CDR2 YFSETQ. The CDR3 is 15 residues long. With V trimmed by 4 bases and J by 7 bases, 9 bases remained unmatched. Scientists made TCR beta libraries using quantitative 5'-RACE with molecular barcodes. MiXCR, applied by TCRdb to the 5' RACE reads, yields one record per CDR3 protein. The table records 200,000 to 300,000 distinct CDR3 sequences, over 9.5% of them present only once. This clonotype was sampled from a male donor with ankylosing spondylitis or in good health (not recorded which). The sample consisted of blood, either unsorted or a sorted T cell fraction (not recorded which). J is TRBJ1-5 and V is TRBV5-1, with TRBD1 matching over 9 bases. CDR3 residues: CASSIGTGNMQPQHF. The CDR3 region has the DNA TGCGCCAGCAGCATCGGGACAGGGAATATGCAGCCCCAGCATTTT. Variable domain in full (rest from reference TRBV5-1 and TRBJ1-5): KAGVTQTPRYLIKTRGQQVTLSCSPISGHRSVSWYQQTPGQGLQFLFEYFSETQRNKGNFPGRFSGRQFSNSRSEMNVSTLELGDSALYLCASSIGTGNMQPQHFGDGTRLSIL.